The sample holds many counts of the clone carrying this T cell receptor (beta chain). TCRdb used MiXCR to reprocess the reads, holding one entry per CDR3 protein. The table shows 270,000 or so distinct CDR3 sequences, with around 15% occurring only once. The germline gives CDR1 MDHEN, CDR2 SYDVKM. The trim removed 2 bases at V and 7 bases at J, leaving 10 bases unmatched. There are 16 residues in the CDR3. This record comes from a study of T cell repertoires in cytomegalovirus infection. The overall study: Indicated by public TCR beta signatures were CMV infection and matching HLA type.

The chain carries TRBV28 and TRBJ1-5, with 8 bases lining up with TRBD1. The receptor comes from a human donor in good health (CMV status not recorded). Some clones in this sample may be carry-over from other donors' samples. Sequenced: CD8+ T cells from PBMCs. CDR3 bases: TGTGCCAGCAGTTTAATCCGACAGGGGTTACTACAGCCCCAGCATTTT. This gives the protein CASSLIRQGLLQPQHF.